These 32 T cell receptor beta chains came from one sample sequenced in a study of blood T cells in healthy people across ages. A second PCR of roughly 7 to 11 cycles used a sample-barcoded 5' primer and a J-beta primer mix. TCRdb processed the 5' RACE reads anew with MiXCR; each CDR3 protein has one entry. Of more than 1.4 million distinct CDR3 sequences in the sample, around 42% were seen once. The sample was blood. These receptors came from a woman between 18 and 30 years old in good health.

The DNA for the CDR3 is TGTACCATCCAACGGTCGGGACTAGCAATTCTCCACGAGCAGTACTTC. This codes for CTIQRSGLAILHEQYF. V gene TRBV7-9 combines with J gene TRBJ2-4, with TRBD2 identical over 9 bases. The J call may be wrong; the DNA end is better matched by TRBJ2-7. CDR1 SEHNR and CDR2 FQNEAQ come from the germline V gene (reference sequence). This CDR3 is 16 amino acids long.

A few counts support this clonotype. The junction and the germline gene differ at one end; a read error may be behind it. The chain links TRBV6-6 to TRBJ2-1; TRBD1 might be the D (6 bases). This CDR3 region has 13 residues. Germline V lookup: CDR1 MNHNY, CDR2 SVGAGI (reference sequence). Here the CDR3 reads CASSKDSYNEKFF. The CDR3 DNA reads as TGTGCCAGCAGTAAGGACAGCTACAATGAGAAGTTCTTC.

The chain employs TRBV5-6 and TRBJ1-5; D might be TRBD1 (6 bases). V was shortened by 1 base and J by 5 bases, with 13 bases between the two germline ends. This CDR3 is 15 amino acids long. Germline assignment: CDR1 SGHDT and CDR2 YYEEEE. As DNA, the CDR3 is TGTGCCAGCAGCTTGCGCGGGACAACCTATCAGCCCCAGCATTTT. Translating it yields CASSLRGTTYQPQHF. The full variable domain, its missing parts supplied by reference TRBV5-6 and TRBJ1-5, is DAGVTQSPTHLIKTRGQQVTLRCSPKSGHDTVSWYQQALGQGPQFIFQYYEEEERQRGNFPDRFSGHQFPNYSSELNVNALLLGDSALYLCASSLRGTTYQPQHFGDGTRLSIL.

CDR3 DNA sequence: TGTGCCAGCAGCCCACCGACAGGGGAACCGCATTTT. This sequence encodes CASSPPTGEPHF. The chain links TRBV28 to TRBJ1-5; TRBD1 matches 8 bases. This CDR3 region has 12 residues. CDR1 is MDHEN and CDR2 is SYDVKM in the germline V gene. J lost 15 bases, V lost 6 bases, and 10 bases had no gene match.

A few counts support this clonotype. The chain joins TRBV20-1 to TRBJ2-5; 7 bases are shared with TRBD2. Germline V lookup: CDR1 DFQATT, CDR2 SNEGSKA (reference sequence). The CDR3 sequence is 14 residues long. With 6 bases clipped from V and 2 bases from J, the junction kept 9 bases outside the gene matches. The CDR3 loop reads CSASLGGRQETQYF. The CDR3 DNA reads TGCAGTGCCAGCCTGGGCGGGAGACAAGAGACCCAGTACTTC.

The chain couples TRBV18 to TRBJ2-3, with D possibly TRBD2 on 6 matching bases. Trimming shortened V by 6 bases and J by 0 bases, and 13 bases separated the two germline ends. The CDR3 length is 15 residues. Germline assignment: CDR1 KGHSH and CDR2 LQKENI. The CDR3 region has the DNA TGTGCCAGCTCGGCACTAGCAGCTAGCACAGATACGCAGTATTTT. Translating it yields CASSALAASTDTQYF.

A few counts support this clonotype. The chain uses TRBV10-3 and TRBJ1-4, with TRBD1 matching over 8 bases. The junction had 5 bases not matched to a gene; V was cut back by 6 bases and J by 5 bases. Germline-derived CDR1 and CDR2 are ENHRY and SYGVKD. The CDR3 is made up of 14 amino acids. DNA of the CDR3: TGTGCCATCAGGGGGACAGGCCCAAATGAAAAACTGTTTTTT. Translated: CAIRGTGPNEKLFF.

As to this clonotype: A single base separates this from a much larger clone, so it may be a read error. The CDR3 DNA sequence: TGTGCCAGCAGTGCAGCTACGCAGTATTTT. Translation: CASSAATQYF. V gene TRBV2 combines with J gene TRBJ2-3; D remains unclear. Germline V gives CDR1 SNHLY, CDR2 FYNNEI. This CDR3 has 10 amino acids. V was shortened by 4 bases and J by 8 bases, with 4 bases between the two germline ends.

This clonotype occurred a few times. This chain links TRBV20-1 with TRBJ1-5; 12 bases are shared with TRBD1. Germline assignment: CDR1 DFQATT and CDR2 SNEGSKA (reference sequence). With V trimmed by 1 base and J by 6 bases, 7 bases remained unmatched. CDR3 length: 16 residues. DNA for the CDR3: TGCAGTGCTAGAGTCTCCGGGACAGGGGGCACTCAGCCCCAGCATTTT. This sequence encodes CSARVSGTGGTQPQHF.

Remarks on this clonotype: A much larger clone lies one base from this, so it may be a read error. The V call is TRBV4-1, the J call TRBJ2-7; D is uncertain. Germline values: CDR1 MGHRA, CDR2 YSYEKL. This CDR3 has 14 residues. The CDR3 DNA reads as TGCGCCTGCAGCCAAGATCTTGGCGGCTACGAGCAGTACTTC. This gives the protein CACSQDLGGYEQYF.

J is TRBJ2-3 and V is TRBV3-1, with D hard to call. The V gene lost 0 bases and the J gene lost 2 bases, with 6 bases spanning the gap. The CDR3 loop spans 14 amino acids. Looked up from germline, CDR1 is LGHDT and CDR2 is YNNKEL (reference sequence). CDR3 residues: CASSQDTNTDTQYF. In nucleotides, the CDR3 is TGTGCCAGCAGCCAAGATACGAACACAGATACGCAGTATTTT.

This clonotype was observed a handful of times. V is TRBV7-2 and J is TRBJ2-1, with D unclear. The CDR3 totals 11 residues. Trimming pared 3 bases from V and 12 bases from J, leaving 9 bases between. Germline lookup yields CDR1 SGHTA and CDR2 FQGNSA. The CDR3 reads CASSFGSWQFF. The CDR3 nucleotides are TGTGCCAGCAGCTTCGGGTCGTGGCAGTTCTTC.

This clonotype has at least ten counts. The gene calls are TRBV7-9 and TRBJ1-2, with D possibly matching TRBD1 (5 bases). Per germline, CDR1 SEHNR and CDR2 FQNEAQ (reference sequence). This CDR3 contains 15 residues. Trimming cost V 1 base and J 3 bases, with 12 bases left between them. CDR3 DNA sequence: TGTGCCAGCAGCTTAGGAAGGGGTACTTACTATGGCTACACCTTC. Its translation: CASSLGRGTYYGYTF.

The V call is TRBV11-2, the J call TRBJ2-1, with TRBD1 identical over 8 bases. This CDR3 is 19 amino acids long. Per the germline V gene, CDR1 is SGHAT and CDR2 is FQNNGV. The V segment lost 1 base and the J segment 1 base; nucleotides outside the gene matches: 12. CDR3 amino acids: CASSLVAGGAAPSYNEQFF. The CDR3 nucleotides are TGTGCCAGCAGCTTAGTGGCAGGGGGCGCGGCGCCGTCCTACAATGAGCAGTTCTTC.

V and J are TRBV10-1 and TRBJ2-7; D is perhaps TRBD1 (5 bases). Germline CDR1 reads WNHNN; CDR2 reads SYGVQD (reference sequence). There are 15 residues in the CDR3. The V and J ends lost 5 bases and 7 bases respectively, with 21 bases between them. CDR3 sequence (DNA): TGCGCCAGCAGTCCCTGGGAAGGGGTGGAAAAAGAGCAGTACTTC. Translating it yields CASSPWEGVEKEQYF.

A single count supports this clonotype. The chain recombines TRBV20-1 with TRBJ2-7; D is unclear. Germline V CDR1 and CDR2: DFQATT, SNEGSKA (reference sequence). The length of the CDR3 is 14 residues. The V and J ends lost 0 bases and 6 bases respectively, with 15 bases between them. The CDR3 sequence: CSARDMGRDSEQYF. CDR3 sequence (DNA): TGCAGTGCTAGAGATATGGGCAGAGATTCCGAGCAGTACTTC.

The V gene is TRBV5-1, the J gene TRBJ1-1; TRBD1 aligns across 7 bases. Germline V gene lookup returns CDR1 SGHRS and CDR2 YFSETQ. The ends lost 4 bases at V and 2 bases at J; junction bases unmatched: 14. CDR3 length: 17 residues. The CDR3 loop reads CASSPNGVGQRNTEAFF. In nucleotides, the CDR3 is TGCGCCAGCAGCCCAAACGGCGTGGGACAGAGAAACACTGAAGCTTTCTTT.

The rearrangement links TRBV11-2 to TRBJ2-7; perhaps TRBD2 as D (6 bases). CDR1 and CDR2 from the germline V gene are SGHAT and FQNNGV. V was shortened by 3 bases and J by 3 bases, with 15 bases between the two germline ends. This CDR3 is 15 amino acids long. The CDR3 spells CASSFEVGGNYEQYF. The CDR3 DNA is TGTGCCAGCAGCTTCGAGGTTGGGGGGAACTACGAGCAGTACTTC.

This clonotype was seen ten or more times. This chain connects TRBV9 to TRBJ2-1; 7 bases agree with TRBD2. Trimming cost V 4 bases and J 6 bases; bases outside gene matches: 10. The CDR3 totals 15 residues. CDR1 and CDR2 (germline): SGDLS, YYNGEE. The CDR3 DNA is TGTGCCAGCAGCCGATACCTCACGGGGGGCAATGAGCAGTTCTTC. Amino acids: CASSRYLTGGNEQFF. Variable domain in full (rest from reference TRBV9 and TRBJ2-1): DSGVTQTPKHLITATGQRVTLRCSPRSGDLSVYWYQQSLDQGLQFLIQYYNGEERAKGNILERFSAQQFPDLHSELNLSSLELGDSALYFCASSRYLTGGNEQFFGPGTRLTVL.

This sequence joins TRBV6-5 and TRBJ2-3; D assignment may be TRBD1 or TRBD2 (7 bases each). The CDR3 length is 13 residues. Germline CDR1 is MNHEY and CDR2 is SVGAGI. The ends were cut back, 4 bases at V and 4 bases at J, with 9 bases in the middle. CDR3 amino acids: CASSSGGADTQYF. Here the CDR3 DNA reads TGTGCCAGCAGTTCAGGGGGGGCAGATACGCAGTATTTT.

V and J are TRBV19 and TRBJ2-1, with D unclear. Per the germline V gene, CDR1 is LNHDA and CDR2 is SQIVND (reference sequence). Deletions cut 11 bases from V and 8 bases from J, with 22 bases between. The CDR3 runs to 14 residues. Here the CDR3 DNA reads TGTGCCCCCCCCCTGCCGGACGTTGGGGATGAGCAGTTCTTC. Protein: CAPPLPDVGDEQFF.

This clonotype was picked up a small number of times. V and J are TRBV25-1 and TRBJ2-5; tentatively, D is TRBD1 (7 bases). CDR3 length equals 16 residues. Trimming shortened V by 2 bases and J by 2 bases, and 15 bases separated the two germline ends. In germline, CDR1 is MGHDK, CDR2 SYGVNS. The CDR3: CASSEPAGQRQETQYF. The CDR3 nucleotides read TGTGCCAGCAGTGAACCGGCGGGACAGCGGCAAGAGACCCAGTACTTC.

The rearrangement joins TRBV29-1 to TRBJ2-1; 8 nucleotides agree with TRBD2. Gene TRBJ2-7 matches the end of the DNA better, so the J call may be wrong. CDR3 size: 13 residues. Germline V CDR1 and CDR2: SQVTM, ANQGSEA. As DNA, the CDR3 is TGCAGCGTTGAGGGAGCGGGAGACAATGAGCAGTACTTC. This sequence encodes CSVEGAGDNEQYF.

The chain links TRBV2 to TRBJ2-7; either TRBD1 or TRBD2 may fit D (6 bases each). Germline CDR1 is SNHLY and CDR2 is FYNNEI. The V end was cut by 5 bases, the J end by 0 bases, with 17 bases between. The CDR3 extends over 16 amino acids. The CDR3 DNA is TGTGCCAGCAGTAGTCTAGGGGGAGGAAGCTCCTACGAGCAGTACTTC. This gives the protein CASSSLGGGSSYEQYF.

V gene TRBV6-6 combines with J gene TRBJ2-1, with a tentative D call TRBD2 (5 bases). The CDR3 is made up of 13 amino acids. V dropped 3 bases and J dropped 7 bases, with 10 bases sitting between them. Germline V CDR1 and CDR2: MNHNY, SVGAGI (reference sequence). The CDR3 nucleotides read TGTGCCAGCAGTTATCTAGCCTCAAATGAGCAGTTCTTC. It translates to CASSYLASNEQFF.

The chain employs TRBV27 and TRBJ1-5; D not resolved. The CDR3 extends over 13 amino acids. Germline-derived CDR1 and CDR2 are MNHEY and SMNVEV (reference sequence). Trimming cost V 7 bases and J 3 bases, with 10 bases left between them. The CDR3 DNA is TGTGCCAGCAAGGACGGGTACAATCAGCCCCAGCATTTT. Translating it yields CASKDGYNQPQHF.

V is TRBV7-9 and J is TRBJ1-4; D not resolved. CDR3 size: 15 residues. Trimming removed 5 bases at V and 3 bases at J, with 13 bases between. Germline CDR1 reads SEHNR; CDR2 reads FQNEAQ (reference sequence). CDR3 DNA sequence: TGTGCCAGCAGCCCCACGGGGTTTGCTAATGAAAAACTGTTTTTT. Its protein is CASSPTGFANEKLFF.

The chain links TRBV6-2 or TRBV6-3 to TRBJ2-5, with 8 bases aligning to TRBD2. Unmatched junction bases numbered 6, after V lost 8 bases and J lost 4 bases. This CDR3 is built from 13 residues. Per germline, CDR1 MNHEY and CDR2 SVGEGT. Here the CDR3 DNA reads TGTGCCAGCTTTACAGCGGGGGTAGAGACCCAGTACTTC. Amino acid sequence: CASFTAGVETQYF.

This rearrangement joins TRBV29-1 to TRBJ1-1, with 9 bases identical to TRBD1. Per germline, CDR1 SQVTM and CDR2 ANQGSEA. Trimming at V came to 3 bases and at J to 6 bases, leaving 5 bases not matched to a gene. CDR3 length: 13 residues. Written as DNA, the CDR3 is TGCAGCGTTGAGGGGGACAGGGCCTCTGAAGCTTTCTTT. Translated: CSVEGDRASEAFF.

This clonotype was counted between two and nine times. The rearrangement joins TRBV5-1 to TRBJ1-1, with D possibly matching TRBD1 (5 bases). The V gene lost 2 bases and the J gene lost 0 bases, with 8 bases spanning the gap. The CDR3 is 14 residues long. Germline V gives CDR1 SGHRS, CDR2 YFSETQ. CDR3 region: CASSLQALNTEAFF. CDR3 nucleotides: TGCGCCAGCAGCTTACAGGCATTGAACACTGAAGCTTTCTTT.

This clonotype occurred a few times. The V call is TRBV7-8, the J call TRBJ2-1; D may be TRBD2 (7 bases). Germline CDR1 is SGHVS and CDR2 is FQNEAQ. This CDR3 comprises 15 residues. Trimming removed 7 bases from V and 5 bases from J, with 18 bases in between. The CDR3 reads CASTLGGAKHNEQFF. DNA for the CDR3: TGTGCCAGCACCCTGGGGGGGGCCAAACACAATGAGCAGTTCTTC. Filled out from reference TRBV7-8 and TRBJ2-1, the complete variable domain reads GAGVSQSPRYKVAKRGQDVALRCDPISGHVSLFWYQQALGQGPEFLTYFQNEAQLDKSGLPSDRFFAERPEGSVSTLKIQRTQQEDSAVYLCASTLGGAKHNEQFFGPGTRLTVL.

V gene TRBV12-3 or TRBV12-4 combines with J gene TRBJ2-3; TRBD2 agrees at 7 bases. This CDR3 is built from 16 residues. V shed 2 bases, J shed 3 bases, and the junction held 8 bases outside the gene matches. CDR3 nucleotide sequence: TGTGCCAGCAGTTTATGGGGCCGGGAGGTAACAGATACGCAGTATTTT. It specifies CASSLWGREVTDTQYF.